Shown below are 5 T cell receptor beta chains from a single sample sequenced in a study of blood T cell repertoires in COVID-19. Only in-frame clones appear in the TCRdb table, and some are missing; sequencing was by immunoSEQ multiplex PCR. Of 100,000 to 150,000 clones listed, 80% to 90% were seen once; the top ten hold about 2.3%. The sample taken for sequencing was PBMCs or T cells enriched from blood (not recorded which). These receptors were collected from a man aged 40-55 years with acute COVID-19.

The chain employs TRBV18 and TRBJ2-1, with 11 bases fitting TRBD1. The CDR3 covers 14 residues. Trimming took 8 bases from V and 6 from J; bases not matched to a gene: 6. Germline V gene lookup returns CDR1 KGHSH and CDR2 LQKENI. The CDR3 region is CASVSGTGGNEQFF. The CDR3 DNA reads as TGTGCCAGCGTTTCCGGGACAGGGGGCAATGAGCAGTTCTTC.

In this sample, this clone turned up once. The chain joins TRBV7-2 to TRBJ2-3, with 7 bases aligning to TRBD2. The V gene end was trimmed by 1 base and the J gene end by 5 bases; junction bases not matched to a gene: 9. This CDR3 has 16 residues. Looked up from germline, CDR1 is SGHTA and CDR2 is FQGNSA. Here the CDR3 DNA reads TGTGCCAGCAGCTTAGGTGCGGGAGTTCCGGGAGATACGCAGTATTTT. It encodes CASSLGAGVPGDTQYF.

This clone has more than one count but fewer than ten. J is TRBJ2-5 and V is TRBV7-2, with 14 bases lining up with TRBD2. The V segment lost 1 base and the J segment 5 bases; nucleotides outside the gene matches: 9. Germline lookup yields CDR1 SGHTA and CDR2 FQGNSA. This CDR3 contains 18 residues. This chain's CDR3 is CASSLEGTSGGGEETQYF. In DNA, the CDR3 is TGTGCCAGCAGCTTAGAGGGGACTAGCGGGGGAGGTGAGGAGACCCAGTACTTC.

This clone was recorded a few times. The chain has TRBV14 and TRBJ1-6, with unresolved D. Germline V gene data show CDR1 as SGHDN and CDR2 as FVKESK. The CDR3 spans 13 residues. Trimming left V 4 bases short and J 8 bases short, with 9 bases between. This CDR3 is CASSLRVDSPLHF. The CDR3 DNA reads TGTGCCAGCAGCCTCCGGGTGGATTCACCCCTCCACTTT.

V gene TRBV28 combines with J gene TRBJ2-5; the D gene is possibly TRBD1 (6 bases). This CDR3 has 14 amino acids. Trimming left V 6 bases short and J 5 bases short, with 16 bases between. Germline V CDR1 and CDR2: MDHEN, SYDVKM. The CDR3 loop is CASSGQPRGETQYF. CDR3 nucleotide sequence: TGTGCCAGCAGCGGACAGCCGAGGGGGGAGACCCAGTACTTC.